This T cell receptor beta chain is drawn from a study of OX40 agonist ivuxolimab in advanced cancers. The sampling schedule covered blood at baseline, cycle 4 day 1, and cycle 7 day 1. The CDR3 contains 11 residues. Germline CDR1 and CDR2: KGHSH and LQKENI. Trimming removed 3 bases at V and 4 bases at J, with 3 bases between. In the case of this clone: Its cognate antigen is unknown.

Study results and caveats: In the 0.1 to 3.0 mg/kg range, CD4+ and CD8+ blood T cells had expanded clonally by week 6.

Sequencing was performed with immunoSEQ multiplex PCR; in TCRdb, only in-frame clones are kept and a portion is missing. This table has tens of thousands of clones, 85% to 90% appearing once. The V call is TRBV18, the J call TRBJ2-5; D unresolved. The receptor's source is an adult with an advanced solid tumor such as melanoma, head and neck, liver or kidney cancer. The input for sequencing was CD4+ or CD8+ T cells sorted from blood, taken in a trial of the OX40 agonist ivuxolimab. In DNA form, the CDR3 reads TGTGCCAGCTCACCGGGAGAGACCCAGTACTTC. It codes for CASSPGETQYF.